One sample yielded the 5 T cell receptor beta chains listed below, sequenced in a study of PD-1 blockade in classical Hodgkin lymphoma. Each of the patients experienced relapse following autologous stem cell transplantation, and their brentuximab vedotin exposure differed. Magnetic depletion of non-target cells from thawed PBMCs yielded purified CD8+ T cells. Some clones are missing from TCRdb's copy, which holds only in-frame ones; the method was immunoSEQ multiplex PCR. The sample lists 700 to 1,000 clones, 60% to 80% occurring once. Sequencing used CD8+ T cells from blood, obtained at baseline. Source of these receptors: a human donor with classical Hodgkin lymphoma.

This clone was seen only a few times. The chain carries TRBV27 and TRBJ2-1, with 9 bases matching TRBD2. Losses at the gene ends were 2 bases for V and 2 bases for J; bases not matched to a gene: 7. The CDR3 runs 17 residues. Germline CDR1 reads MNHEY; CDR2 reads SMNVEV (reference sequence). The CDR3: CASSLIPLAGPYNEQFF. The DNA of the CDR3 is TGTGCCAGCAGTTTAATCCCTCTAGCGGGGCCCTACAATGAGCAGTTCTTC.

This clone was picked up a small number of times. This chain uses TRBV27 with TRBJ2-7, with 7 positions matching TRBD1. The CDR3 extends over 15 amino acids. Germline CDR1 MNHEY, CDR2 SMNVEV (reference sequence). The junction had 7 bases not matched to a gene; V was cut back by 5 bases and J by 0 bases. The CDR3 DNA follows: TGTGCCAGCAGTGCACAGGGGCCTTTCTCCTACGAGCAGTACTTC. Translating gives CASSAQGPFSYEQYF.

The J gene is TRBJ2-7, the V gene TRBV6-1, with D maybe TRBD2 (5 bases). The CDR3 is 12 amino acids. V lost 6 bases, J lost 3 bases, and 9 bases lay in between. The germline V gene has CDR1 MNHNS and CDR2 SASEGT. DNA for the CDR3: TGTGCCAGCAGCTTCGGACTCTACGAGCAGTACTTC. Translated, it gives CASSFGLYEQYF.

The chain is built from TRBV13 and TRBJ2-3; 11 bases line up with TRBD2. Trimming at V came to 0 bases and at J to 5 bases, leaving 4 bases not matched to a gene. Germline CDR1 is PRHDT and CDR2 is FYEKMQ (reference sequence). The CDR3 is 16 residues long. The DNA of the CDR3 is TGTGCCAGCAGCTTAGGGACTAGCGGGGATAAAGATACGCAGTATTTT. Amino acid sequence: CASSLGTSGDKDTQYF.

Only a few counts were recorded for this clone. The chain joins TRBV11-3 to TRBJ1-1; tentatively, D is TRBD1 (6 bases). V lost 2 bases and J lost 0, with 7 bases in between. CDR1 and CDR2 from the germline V gene are SGHNT and YENEEA. The CDR3 consists of 14 residues. The CDR3 nucleotides read TGTGCCAGCAGCTTATCAGGGGTGAACACTGAAGCTTTCTTT. Amino acid sequence: CASSLSGVNTEAFF.